This T cell receptor beta chain is from a study of blood T cell repertoires in COVID-19. Method: immunoSEQ multiplex PCR; TCRdb's copy keeps in-frame clones and lacks some. The sample yields 95,000 or so clones, approximately 86% seen once. V was clipped by 11 bases and J by 3 bases, with 12 bases between them. The CDR3 runs 12 residues. Germline assignment: CDR1 LNHDA and CDR2 SQIVND (reference sequence). Sequenced: peripheral blood. This chain connects TRBV19 to TRBJ2-3, with D perhaps matching TRBD2 (6 bases). This sequence was found in a man older than 75 with active or convalescent COVID-19. The CDR3 loop reads CARLARTDTQYF. The DNA for the CDR3 is TGTGCCCGTCTAGCGAGGACAGATACGCAGTATTTT.